This T cell receptor (beta chain) was recorded in a study of T cell responses to AZD1222 COVID-19 vaccine. Findings and limits, study-wide: Seropositive AZD1222 recipients at baseline numbered only 5 or 6.

As for this clone: Its antigen is unidentified.

The V gene's germline CDR1 is LNHDA and CDR2 SQIVND (reference sequence). The CDR3 length is 17 residues. V was pared by 7 bases and J by 0 bases, with 18 bases between. Profiled with immunoSEQ multiplex PCR; TCRdb holds only in-frame clones, not every one. Here the sample spans about 19,000 clones, roughly 76% being singletons. This chain links TRBV19 with TRBJ1-4; D is unresolved. The TCR comes from an adult who received the AZD1222 COVID-19 vaccine. Sequencing used peripheral blood, obtained 28 days after the second AZD1222 dose. In nucleotides, the CDR3 is TGTGCCAGTAATTCATTCCGTGCTCCGGCAACTAATGAAAAACTGTTTTTT. This codes for CASNSFRAPATNEKLFF.